These 13 T cell receptor beta chains share one sample of origin, sequenced in a study of T-cell memory formation after mild COVID-19. MiXCR, applied by TCRdb to the 5' RACE reads, yields one record per CDR3 protein. The table shows a few hundred thousand distinct CDR3 sequences, with about 20% occurring only once. Source material: PBMCs or a T cell subset sorted from them (not recorded which). These receptors were collected from a man between 18 and 29 years old who had mild COVID-19 (a few samples of this study predate the infection). Cell type and time point are not known.

This clonotype was found a few times. The chain uses TRBV5-1 and TRBJ2-1; D ambiguous. Per the germline V gene, CDR1 is SGHRS and CDR2 is YFSETQ. This CDR3 has 14 amino acids. V was clipped by 4 bases and J by 4 bases, with 12 bases between them. This chain's CDR3 is CASSVASGYNEQFF. DNA for the CDR3: TGCGCCAGCAGCGTCGCGTCGGGTTACAATGAGCAGTTCTTC.

V is TRBV4-1 and J is TRBJ2-3; D gene unclear. The V gene lost 4 bases and the J gene lost 4 bases, with 15 bases spanning the gap. Germline loops: CDR1 MGHRA, CDR2 YSYEKL. CDR3 length: 15 residues. CDR3 coding DNA: TGCGCCAGCAGCCGGGTGGTTAGGATAGCAGATACGCAGTATTTT. It translates to CASSRVVRIADTQYF.

This sequence joins TRBV4-3 and TRBJ2-2; no definite D call. Germline V lookup: CDR1 LGHNA, CDR2 YSLEER. The CDR3 consists of 15 residues. V was trimmed by 0 bases and J by 5 bases, leaving 10 bases between them. CDR3 DNA: TGCGCCAGCAGCCAAGATTCTATGGGGACCGGGGAGCTGTTTTTT. Translated, it gives CASSQDSMGTGELFF.

Only a few counts were recorded for this clonotype. J is TRBJ2-1 and V is TRBV19; 9 nucleotides line up with TRBD2. After removal of 7 bases from V and 0 bases from J, the junction contained 10 bases not matched to a gene. This CDR3 is built from 17 residues. Germline V CDR1 and CDR2: LNHDA, SQIVND (reference sequence). CDR3: CASTWASGEHSYNEQFF. Written as DNA, the CDR3 is TGTGCCAGTACTTGGGCTAGCGGGGAGCACTCCTACAATGAGCAGTTCTTC.

This clonotype has only a few counts. This rearrangement joins TRBV7-9 to TRBJ2-7, with D possibly TRBD1 on 5 matching bases. V lost 1 base and J 2 bases, leaving 12 bases between the germline ends. The CDR3 is 15 residues long. Germline loops: CDR1 SEHNR, CDR2 FQNEAQ (reference sequence). The CDR3 is CASSLDFAGTYEQYF. The CDR3 DNA sequence: TGTGCCAGCAGCTTAGATTTTGCAGGGACCTACGAGCAGTACTTC. Full variable domain (missing parts from reference TRBV7-9 and TRBJ2-7): DTGVSQNPRHKITKRGQNVTFRCDPISEHNRLYWYRQTLGQGPEFLTYFQNEAQLEKSRLLSDRFSAERPKGSFSTLEIQRTEQGDSAMYLCASSLDFAGTYEQYFGPGTRLTVT.

At least ten counts were recorded for this clonotype. The chain has TRBV6-5 and TRBJ2-6; 10 positions agree with TRBD2. With 4 bases clipped from V and 0 bases from J, the junction kept 6 bases outside the gene matches. The CDR3 has 18 amino acids. Germline V gene sequence: CDR1 MNHEY, CDR2 SVGAGI. The CDR3 coding sequence is TGTGCCAGCAGTTTAACTAGCGGGACCCTCTCTGGGGCCAACGTCCTGACTTTC. Its protein product is CASSLTSGTLSGANVLTF.

Here the CDR3 DNA reads TGCGCCAGCAGCCCTACCGGGACTAGCGGGGTCAATGAGCAGTTCTTC. This sequence encodes CASSPTGTSGVNEQFF. The gene calls are TRBV5-1 and TRBJ2-1, with 13 bases lining up with TRBD2. The CDR3 extends over 16 amino acids. Germline V gene lookup returns CDR1 SGHRS and CDR2 YFSETQ. The trim removed 4 bases at V and 6 bases at J, leaving 7 bases unmatched.

This clonotype was observed a handful of times. J is TRBJ2-2 and V is TRBV6-2 or TRBV6-3; TRBD2 aligns across 12 bases. CDR1 and CDR2 (germline): MNHEY, SVGEGT. V lost 6 bases, J lost 5 bases, and 16 bases stayed unmatched. This CDR3 is 19 amino acids long. CDR3 nucleotides: TGTGCCAGCAGCCTGACTAGCGGGGGTCAAATCAGGCGGACCGGGGAGCTGTTTTTT. Its protein is CASSLTSGGQIRRTGELFF.

This clonotype appeared a few times. This chain links TRBV5-1 with TRBJ2-1; D may be TRBD2 (7 bases). V lost 4 bases, J lost 7 bases, and 18 bases lay in between. The CDR3 loop spans 15 amino acids. The germline gives CDR1 SGHRS, CDR2 YFSETQ. For the CDR3, the DNA is TGCGCCAGCAGCATGACAGGCCTCGGGGGGAATGAGCAGTTCTTC. It codes for CASSMTGLGGNEQFF.

This chain uses TRBV5-4 with TRBJ2-3; tentatively, D is TRBD2 (6 bases). Germline CDR1 SGHNT, CDR2 YYREEE (reference sequence). This CDR3 contains 14 residues. Between the trimmed V and J ends, which lost 4 bases and 0 bases, there was a span of 9 bases. The CDR3 DNA reads TGTGCCAGCAGCGGGGGGAGTAGCACAGATACGCAGTATTTT. Translated, it gives CASSGGSSTDTQYF. Filled out from reference TRBV5-4 and TRBJ2-3, the complete variable domain reads ETGVTQSPTHLIKTRGQQVTLRCSSQSGHNTVSWYQQALGQGPQFIFQYYREEENGRGNFPPRFSGLQFPNYSSELNVNALELDDSALYLCASSGGSSTDTQYFGPGTRLTVL.

The chain couples TRBV5-1 to TRBJ2-7; D is possibly TRBD1 or TRBD2 (5 bases each). V was clipped by 0 bases and J by 1 base, with 8 bases between them. Germline lookup yields CDR1 SGHRS and CDR2 YFSETQ. This CDR3 spans 14 amino acids. This CDR3 is CASSLAEGSYEQYF. The CDR3 region has the DNA TGCGCCAGCAGCTTGGCCGAGGGGTCCTACGAGCAGTACTTC.

CDR3 coding DNA: TGTGCCAGCAGTGTGATTGGGACCCAGTACTTC. Its translation: CASSVIGTQYF. The chain is built from TRBV2 and TRBJ2-5, with D uncertain. The CDR3 covers 11 residues. V dropped 4 bases and J dropped 7 bases, with 7 bases sitting between them. CDR1 and CDR2 (germline): SNHLY, FYNNEI. Together with reference TRBV2 and TRBJ2-5, the CDR3 gives the full variable domain: EPEVTQTPSHQVTQMGQEVILRCVPISNHLYFYWYRQILGQKVEFLVSFYNNEISEKSEIFDDQFSVERPDGSNFTLKIRSTKLEDSAMYFCASSVIGTQYFGPGTRLLVL.

V gene TRBV5-1 combines with J gene TRBJ2-3; tentatively, D is TRBD2 (6 bases). The germline V and J ends were trimmed by 5 bases and 2 bases, with 18 bases remaining between them. The CDR3 consists of 16 residues. The germline V gene has CDR1 SGHRS and CDR2 YFSETQ. The CDR3: CASSRGGDSNTDTQYF. Written as DNA, the CDR3 is TGCGCCAGCAGTCGCGGAGGGGACTCAAACACAGATACGCAGTATTTT.